What follows are 5 T cell receptor beta chains derived from one specimen sequenced in a study of identifying expanded T cells in peripheral blood. Assay: immunoSEQ multiplex PCR; the TCRdb copy retains only in-frame clones and omits some. The sample records some 95,000 clones, more than 75% being singletons. Sequencing was performed on blood. These receptors originate from a person aged 18-69 years in good health.

This clone came up a few times. The gene calls are TRBV11-3 and TRBJ2-7; no definite D call. V was pared by 1 base and J by 2 bases, with 15 bases between. The CDR3 has 16 amino acids. The germline V gene encodes CDR1 SGHNT and CDR2 YENEEA. CDR3 DNA sequence: TGTGCCAGCAGCTTAGGTGGCCACCCTAGGACCTACGAGCAGTACTTC. Residues: CASSLGGHPRTYEQYF.

This clone was recorded only once. The V and J genes are TRBV6-1 and TRBJ1-2; 9 nucleotides align to TRBD1. Germline trimming cut 1 base from V and 4 bases from J; bases unmatched to any gene: 7. Germline V lookup: CDR1 MNHNS, CDR2 SASEGT. This CDR3 has 16 residues. This chain's CDR3 is CASSEGGQGSIYGYTF. Here the CDR3 DNA reads TGTGCCAGCAGTGAAGGCGGACAGGGGTCAATCTATGGCTACACCTTC.

The chain links TRBV7-2 to TRBJ2-7; D not resolved. CDR3 length equals 13 residues. The V gene's germline CDR1 is SGHTA and CDR2 FQGNSA. V lost 2 bases and J lost 7, with 12 bases in between. The CDR3 nucleotides read TGTGCCAGCAGCTTATTGGCTTTGGGGGAGCAGTACTTC. Residues: CASSLLALGEQYF.

The V gene is TRBV4-3, the J gene TRBJ1-1, with 8 positions matching TRBD1. Germline V CDR1 and CDR2: LGHNA, YSLEER. Germline trimming cut 0 bases from V and 3 bases from J; bases unmatched to any gene: 6. The CDR3 is 16 residues long. The CDR3 DNA reads TGCGCCAGCAGCCAAGATCTGGGACAGGAGTACACTGAAGCTTTCTTT. Amino acids: CASSQDLGQEYTEAFF.

The chain links TRBV4-3 to TRBJ2-7; no clear D. Deletions cut 1 base from V and 0 bases from J, with 7 bases between. Germline CDR1 and CDR2: LGHNA and YSLEER. This CDR3 is 14 amino acids long. The chain's CDR3 is CASSQVGYSYEQYF. CDR3 nucleotide sequence: TGCGCCAGCAGCCAAGTTGGCTACTCCTACGAGCAGTACTTC.